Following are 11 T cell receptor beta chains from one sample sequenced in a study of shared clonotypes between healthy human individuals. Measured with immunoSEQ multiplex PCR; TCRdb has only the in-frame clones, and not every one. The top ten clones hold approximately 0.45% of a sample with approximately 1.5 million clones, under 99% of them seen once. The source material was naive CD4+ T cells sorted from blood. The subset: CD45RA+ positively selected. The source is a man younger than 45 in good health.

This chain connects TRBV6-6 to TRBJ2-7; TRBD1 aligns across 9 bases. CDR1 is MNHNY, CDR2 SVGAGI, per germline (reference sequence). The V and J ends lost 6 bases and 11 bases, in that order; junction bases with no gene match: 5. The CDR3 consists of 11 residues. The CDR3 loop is CASSPGQGKYF. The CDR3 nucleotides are TGTGCCAGCAGCCCAGGACAGGGGAAGTACTTC.

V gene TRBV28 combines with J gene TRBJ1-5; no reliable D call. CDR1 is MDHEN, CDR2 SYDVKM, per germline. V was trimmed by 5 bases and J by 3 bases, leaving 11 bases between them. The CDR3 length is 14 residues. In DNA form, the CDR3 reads TGTGCCAGCAGTCTTTCCCGTATCAATCAGCCCCAGCATTTT. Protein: CASSLSRINQPQHF.

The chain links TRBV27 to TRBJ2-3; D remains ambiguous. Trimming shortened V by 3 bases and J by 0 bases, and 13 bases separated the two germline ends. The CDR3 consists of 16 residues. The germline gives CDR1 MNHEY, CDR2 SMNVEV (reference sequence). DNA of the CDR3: TGTGCCAGCAGTTTTATACCCGTGGGAAGCACAGATACGCAGTATTTT. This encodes CASSFIPVGSTDTQYF.

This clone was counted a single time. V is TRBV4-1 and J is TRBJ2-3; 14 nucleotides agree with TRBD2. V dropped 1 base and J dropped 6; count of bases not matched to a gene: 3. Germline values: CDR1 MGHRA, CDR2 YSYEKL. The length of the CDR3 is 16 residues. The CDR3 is CASSQGGLAGADTQYF. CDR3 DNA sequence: TGCGCCAGCAGCCAAGGGGGACTAGCGGGAGCCGATACGCAGTATTTT.

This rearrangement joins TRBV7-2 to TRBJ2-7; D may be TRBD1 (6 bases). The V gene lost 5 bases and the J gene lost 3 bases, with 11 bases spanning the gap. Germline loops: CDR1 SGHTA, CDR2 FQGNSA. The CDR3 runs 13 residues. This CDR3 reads CASSHRAIYEQYF. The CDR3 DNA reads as TGTGCCAGCAGCCACAGGGCTATCTACGAGCAGTACTTC.

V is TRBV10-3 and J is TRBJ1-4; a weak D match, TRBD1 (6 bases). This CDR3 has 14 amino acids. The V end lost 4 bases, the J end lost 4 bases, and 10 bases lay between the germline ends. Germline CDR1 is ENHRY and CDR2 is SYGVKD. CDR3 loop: CAISAGGYNEKLFF. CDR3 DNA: TGTGCCATCAGTGCGGGGGGCTATAATGAAAAACTGTTTTTT.

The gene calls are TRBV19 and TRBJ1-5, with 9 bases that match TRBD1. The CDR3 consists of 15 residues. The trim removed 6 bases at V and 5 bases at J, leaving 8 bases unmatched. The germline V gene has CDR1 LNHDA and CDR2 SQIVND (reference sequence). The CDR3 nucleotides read TGTGCCAGTAGCTCAGACAGGGGGAGGGATCAGCCCCAGCATTTT. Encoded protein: CASSSDRGRDQPQHF.

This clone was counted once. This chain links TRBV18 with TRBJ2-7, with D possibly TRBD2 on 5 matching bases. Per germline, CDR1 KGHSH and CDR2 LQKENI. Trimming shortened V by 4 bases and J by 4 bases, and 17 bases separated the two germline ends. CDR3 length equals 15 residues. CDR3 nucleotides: TGTGCCAGCTCACTTCTCGTGGGAGACGGATACGAGCAGTACTTC. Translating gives CASSLLVGDGYEQYF.

CDR3 coding DNA: TGTGCCAGCAGCCCGGGACAGGACTATGGCTACACCTTC. This gives the protein CASSPGQDYGYTF. This chain connects TRBV7-8 to TRBJ1-2; 8 nucleotides agree with TRBD1. CDR1 SGHVS and CDR2 FQNEAQ come from the germline V gene. The V and J ends lost 5 bases and 3 bases, in that order; junction bases with no gene match: 2. The length of the CDR3 is 13 residues.

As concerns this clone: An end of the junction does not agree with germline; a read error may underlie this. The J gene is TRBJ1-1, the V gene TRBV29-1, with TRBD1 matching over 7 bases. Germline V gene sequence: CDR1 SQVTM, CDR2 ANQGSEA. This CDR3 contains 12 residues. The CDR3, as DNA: TGCAGCGCTGAAAAGGGGGCCACTGAAGCTTTCTTT. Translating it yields CSAEKGATEAFF.

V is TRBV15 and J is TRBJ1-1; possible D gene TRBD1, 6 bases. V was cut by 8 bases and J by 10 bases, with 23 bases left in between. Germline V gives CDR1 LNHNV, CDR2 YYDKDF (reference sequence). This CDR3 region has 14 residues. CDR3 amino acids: CATGSGGQSKGAFF. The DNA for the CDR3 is TGTGCCACCGGGTCCGGCGGACAGTCGAAGGGAGCTTTCTTT.